The source of this T cell receptor (beta chain) is a study of control samples from healthy donors and cancer patients. The V end lost 0 bases, the J end lost 5 bases, and 12 bases lay between the germline ends. The CDR3 is 15 residues long. From germline, CDR1 is SGHTA and CDR2 FQGTGA. TCRdb's copy holds only in-frame clones and misses some; the assay was immunoSEQ multiplex PCR. The sample has over 50,000 clones; approximately 85% are singletons. This chain uses TRBV7-3 with TRBJ2-3; D is undetermined. Input material: blood. The clonotype originates from a man aged 45-60 years in good health. The DNA for the CDR3 is TGTGCCAGCAGCTTAACGTTTGCATCTTTAGATACGCAGTATTTT. This sequence encodes CASSLTFASLDTQYF.